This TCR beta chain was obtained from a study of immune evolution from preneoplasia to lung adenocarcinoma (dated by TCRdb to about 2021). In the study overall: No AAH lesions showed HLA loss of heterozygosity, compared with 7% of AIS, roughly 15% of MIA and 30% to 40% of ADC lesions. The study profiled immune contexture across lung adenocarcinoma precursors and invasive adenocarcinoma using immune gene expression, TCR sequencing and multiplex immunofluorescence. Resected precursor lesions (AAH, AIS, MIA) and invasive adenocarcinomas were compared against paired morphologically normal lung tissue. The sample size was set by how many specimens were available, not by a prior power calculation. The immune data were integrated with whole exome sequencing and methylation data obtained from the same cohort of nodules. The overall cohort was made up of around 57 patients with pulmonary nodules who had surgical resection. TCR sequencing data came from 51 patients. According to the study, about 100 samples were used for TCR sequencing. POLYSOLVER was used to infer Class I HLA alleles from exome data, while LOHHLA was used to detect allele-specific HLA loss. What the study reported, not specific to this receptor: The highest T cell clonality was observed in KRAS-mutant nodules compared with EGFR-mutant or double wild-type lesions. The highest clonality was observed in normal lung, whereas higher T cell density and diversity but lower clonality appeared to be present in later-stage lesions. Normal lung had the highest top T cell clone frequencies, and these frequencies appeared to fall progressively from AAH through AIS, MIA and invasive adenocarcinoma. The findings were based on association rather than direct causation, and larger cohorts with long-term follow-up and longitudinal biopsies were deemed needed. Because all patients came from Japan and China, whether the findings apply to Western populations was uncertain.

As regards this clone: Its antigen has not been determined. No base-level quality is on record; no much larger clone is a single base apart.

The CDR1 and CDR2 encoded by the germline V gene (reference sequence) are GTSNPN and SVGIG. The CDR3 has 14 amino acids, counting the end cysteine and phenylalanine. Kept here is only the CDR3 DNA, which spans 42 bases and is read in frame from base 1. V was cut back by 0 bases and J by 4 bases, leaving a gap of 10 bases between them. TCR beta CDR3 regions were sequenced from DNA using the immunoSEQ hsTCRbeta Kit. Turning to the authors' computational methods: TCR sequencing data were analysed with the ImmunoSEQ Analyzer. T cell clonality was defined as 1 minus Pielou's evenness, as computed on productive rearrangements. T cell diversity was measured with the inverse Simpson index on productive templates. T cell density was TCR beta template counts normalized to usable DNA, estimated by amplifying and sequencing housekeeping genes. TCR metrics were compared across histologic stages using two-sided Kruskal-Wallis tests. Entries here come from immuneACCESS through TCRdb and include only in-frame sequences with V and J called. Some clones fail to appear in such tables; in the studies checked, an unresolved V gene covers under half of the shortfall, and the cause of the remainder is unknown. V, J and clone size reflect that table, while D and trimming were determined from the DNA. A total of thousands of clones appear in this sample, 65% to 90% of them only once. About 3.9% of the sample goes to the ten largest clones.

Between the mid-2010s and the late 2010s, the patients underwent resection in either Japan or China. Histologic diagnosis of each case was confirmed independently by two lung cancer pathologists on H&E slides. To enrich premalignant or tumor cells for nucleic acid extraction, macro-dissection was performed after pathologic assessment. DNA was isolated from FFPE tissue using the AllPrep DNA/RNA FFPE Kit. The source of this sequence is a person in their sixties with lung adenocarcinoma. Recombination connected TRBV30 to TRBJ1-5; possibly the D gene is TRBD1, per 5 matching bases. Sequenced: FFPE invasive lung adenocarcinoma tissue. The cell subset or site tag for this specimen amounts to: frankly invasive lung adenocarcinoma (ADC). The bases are TGTGCCTGGAGTGTCTCAGGGAGTAATCAGCCCCAGCATTTT. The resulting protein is CAWSVSGSNQPQHF.